These 29 T cell receptor beta chains were sequenced from one sample in a study of healthy donors' naive CD4 and CD8 T cells. Starting from about 470 ng of total RNA, TCR libraries were made with linear amplification. TCRdb independently ran MiXCR on the reads; one entry per CDR3 protein. The sample contains approximately 180,000 distinct CDR3 sequences, about 70% of which appear only once. Sequenced sample: naive CD4+ and CD8+ T cells sorted from blood, pooled from several donors. The receptors come from a pool of human donors in good health; the sample pools cells from several healthy donors.

The chain combines TRBV6-5 with TRBJ2-7, with D tentatively TRBD1 (5 bases). CDR1 is MNHEY and CDR2 is SVGAGI in the germline V gene. The CDR3 sequence is 16 residues long. V lost 0 bases, J lost 3 bases, and 15 bases lay in between. CDR3 loop: CASSYSKGEQGYEQYF. The CDR3 nucleotides are TGTGCCAGCAGTTACTCGAAAGGAGAGCAGGGCTACGAGCAGTACTTC.

The rearrangement uses TRBV29-1 and TRBJ1-2; no clear D gene. Germline V gene lookup returns CDR1 SQVTM and CDR2 ANQGSEA. The V end lost 2 bases, the J end lost 8 bases, and 18 bases lay between the germline ends. The CDR3 consists of 14 residues. The CDR3 nucleotides are TGCAGCGTTGAAAAGGATCCGGGCTTGAGCGGCTACACCTTC. This sequence encodes CSVEKDPGLSGYTF.

The V gene is TRBV2, the J gene TRBJ2-1, with 7 positions matching TRBD2. This CDR3 region has 15 residues. V was clipped by 4 bases and J by 2 bases; unmatched bases: 5. CDR1 is SNHLY and CDR2 is FYNNEI in the germline V gene. The chain's CDR3 is CASSVASGTYNEQFF. The CDR3 bases are TGTGCCAGCAGTGTCGCTAGCGGAACCTACAATGAGCAGTTCTTC.

The table lists this clonotype with a few counts. The chain recombines TRBV19 with TRBJ1-5; the D gene is possibly TRBD1 (5 bases). Trimming shortened V by 0 bases and J by 6 bases, and 12 bases separated the two germline ends. The CDR3 totals 15 residues. The germline V gene has CDR1 LNHDA and CDR2 SQIVND (reference sequence). The CDR3 reads CASSIDSGGLQPQHF. For the CDR3, the DNA is TGTGCCAGTAGTATAGACAGCGGGGGACTTCAGCCCCAGCATTTT.

This clonotype came up once. V is TRBV12-3 or TRBV12-4 and J is TRBJ1-2; 7 nucleotides match TRBD1. V lost 5 bases to trimming and J lost 4 bases; unmatched junction nucleotides: 7. CDR3 length: 14 residues. DNA for the CDR3: TGTGCCAGCAGTCCTGACAGGGTGGTCTATGGCTACACCTTC. Translation gives CASSPDRVVYGYTF.

V gene TRBV29-1 combines with J gene TRBJ2-1; D is unclear. The CDR3 sequence is 13 residues long. With 0 bases removed from V and 7 bases from J, the gap between germline ends came to 10 bases. Germline V gene sequence: CDR1 SQVTM, CDR2 ANQGSEA. CDR3 amino acids: CSVEDWPGNEQFF. As DNA, the CDR3 is TGCAGCGTTGAAGATTGGCCAGGAAATGAGCAGTTCTTC.

This clonotype has more than one count but fewer than ten. This rearrangement joins TRBV18 to TRBJ2-3, with TRBD2 identical over 10 bases. J gave up 3 bases and V 8 bases, and 2 bases lay outside the gene matches. The CDR3 has 13 residues. Germline V gives CDR1 KGHSH, CDR2 LQKENI. CDR3 bases: TGTGCCAGCAGGACTAGCGGTACAGATACGCAGTATTTT. This gives the protein CASRTSGTDTQYF.

This chain links TRBV6-5 with TRBJ1-2; a weak D match, TRBD1 (5 bases). V was cut by 5 bases and J by 4 bases, with 17 bases left in between. CDR3 size: 15 residues. Germline CDR1 is MNHEY and CDR2 is SVGAGI. CDR3 coding DNA: TGTGCCAGCAGTGAAGACAGCAAGGTGGTCTATGGCTACACCTTC. This sequence encodes CASSEDSKVVYGYTF.

The rearrangement joins TRBV11-1 to TRBJ2-7, with D possibly being TRBD2 (6 bases). The CDR3 runs 13 residues. Trimming shortened V by 5 bases and J by 3 bases, and 11 bases separated the two germline ends. Looked up from germline, CDR1 is SGHAT and CDR2 is FQDESV (reference sequence). The DNA of the CDR3 is TGTGCCAGCAGCGACGCGGGGAGCTACGAGCAGTACTTC. Residues: CASSDAGSYEQYF.

The V gene is TRBV6-5, the J gene TRBJ1-1, with a tentative D call TRBD1 (6 bases). CDR3 length equals 15 residues. CDR1 is MNHEY, CDR2 SVGAGI, per germline. V was pared by 0 bases and J by 3 bases, with 11 bases between. The CDR3 here is CASSYSGGPYTEAFF. The CDR3 nucleotides are TGTGCCAGCAGTTACTCAGGGGGGCCCTACACTGAAGCTTTCTTT.

The rearrangement uses TRBV5-6 and TRBJ1-1; the D is unclear. Germline V gene sequence: CDR1 SGHDT, CDR2 YYEEEE. The CDR3 runs to 15 residues. The V end lost 3 bases, the J end lost 1 base, and 13 bases lay between the germline ends. Here the CDR3 reads CASSYGPSQNTEAFF. In nucleotides, the CDR3 is TGTGCCAGCAGCTACGGGCCTTCTCAGAACACTGAAGCTTTCTTT.

The CDR3 DNA follows: TGTGCCAGCAGCCGCGGACTAGCGGGGGAGTACGAGCAGTACTTC. It is translated as CASSRGLAGEYEQYF. The rearrangement joins TRBV12-3 or TRBV12-4 to TRBJ2-7; TRBD2 aligns across 13 bases. The CDR3 runs to 15 residues. V lost 6 bases, J lost 4 bases, and 6 bases stayed unmatched.

V is TRBV7-9 and J is TRBJ1-1, with a weak D call TRBD1 (6 bases). This CDR3 region has 14 residues. CDR1 SEHNR and CDR2 FQNEAQ come from the germline V gene (reference sequence). The V end was cut by 5 bases, the J end by 4 bases, with 14 bases between. CDR3 loop: CASSGGGVGTEAFF. Written as DNA, the CDR3 is TGTGCCAGCAGCGGAGGGGGAGTAGGCACTGAAGCTTTCTTT. Full variable domain (missing parts from reference TRBV7-9 and TRBJ1-1): DTGVSQNPRHKITKRGQNVTFRCDPISEHNRLYWYRQTLGQGPEFLTYFQNEAQLEKSRLLSDRFSAERPKGSFSTLEIQRTEQGDSAMYLCASSGGGVGTEAFFGQGTRLTVV.

The chain recombines TRBV5-4 with TRBJ2-7; D is perhaps TRBD1 (5 bases). Germline CDR1 and CDR2: SGHNT and YYREEE (reference sequence). This CDR3 has 12 amino acids. V was shortened by 4 bases and J by 5 bases, with 10 bases between the two germline ends. CDR3: CASSPTGNEQYF. The CDR3 DNA follows: TGTGCCAGCAGCCCCACAGGAAACGAGCAGTACTTC.

This chain joins TRBV27 and TRBJ2-1; D is unresolved. Germline V gene sequence: CDR1 MNHEY, CDR2 SMNVEV (reference sequence). The CDR3 sequence is 12 residues long. Trimming took 7 bases from V and 5 from J, leaving 9 bases between them. The CDR3 reads CASKALDNEQFF. For the CDR3, the DNA is TGTGCCAGCAAAGCGTTGGACAATGAGCAGTTCTTC.

Only one count was recorded for this clonotype. V and J are TRBV10-3 and TRBJ1-2, with 7 nucleotides matching TRBD1. Germline V gene lookup returns CDR1 ENHRY and CDR2 SYGVKD. Unmatched junction bases numbered 13, after V lost 6 bases and J lost 3 bases. This CDR3 is built from 16 residues. The CDR3 reads CAIRGQKTPRDYGYTF. The CDR3 region has the DNA TGTGCCATCAGGGGACAGAAAACCCCACGGGACTATGGCTACACCTTC.

The chain couples TRBV20-1 to TRBJ2-7; D might be TRBD1 (6 bases). Germline V gene lookup returns CDR1 DFQATT and CDR2 SNEGSKA (reference sequence). This CDR3 contains 14 residues. V gave up 0 bases and J gave up 3 bases, with 12 bases separating them. The CDR3 protein is CSARDLGRGYEQYF. The DNA for the CDR3 is TGCAGTGCTAGAGATCTGGGCAGGGGCTACGAGCAGTACTTC.

The chain employs TRBV29-1 and TRBJ2-2; 8 bases agree with TRBD1. V shed 4 bases, J shed 5 bases, and the junction held 3 bases outside the gene matches. Germline values: CDR1 SQVTM, CDR2 ANQGSEA. CDR3 length: 13 amino acids. In nucleotides, the CDR3 is TGCAGCGTTGCGGACAGGGTGACCGGGGAGCTGTTTTTT. Protein: CSVADRVTGELFF.

This sequence joins TRBV6-5 and TRBJ1-2; 9 bases map to TRBD1. Germline CDR1 MNHEY, CDR2 SVGAGI. V lost 6 bases to trimming and J lost 7 bases; unmatched junction nucleotides: 6. The CDR3 has 13 residues. CDR3 DNA: TGTGCCAGCAGAGCACAGGGGGCGCTTGGCTACACCTTC. This translates into CASRAQGALGYTF.

The V gene is TRBV4-3, the J gene TRBJ1-1; possible D gene TRBD1, 6 bases. This CDR3 contains 13 residues. CDR1 LGHNA and CDR2 YSLEER come from the germline V gene. The ends were cut back, 4 bases at V and 3 bases at J, with 9 bases in the middle. CDR3 DNA sequence: TGCGCCAGCAGCCCGAAGGGGGACACTGAAGCTTTCTTT. Translated, it gives CASSPKGDTEAFF.

The chain employs TRBV6-5 and TRBJ1-5; no definite D call. This CDR3 is 13 amino acids long. The V gene lost 0 bases and the J gene lost 7 bases, with 7 bases spanning the gap. Germline V lookup: CDR1 MNHEY, CDR2 SVGAGI. CDR3 loop: CASSYSRGQPQHF. The CDR3 bases are TGTGCCAGCAGTTACTCGCGGGGACAGCCCCAGCATTTT.

V is TRBV11-2 and J is TRBJ1-1, with D possibly matching TRBD1 (5 bases). Germline V gene data show CDR1 as SGHAT and CDR2 as FQNNGV. Trimming left V 5 bases short and J 6 bases short, with 16 bases between. The CDR3 extends over 14 amino acids. CDR3: CASSGLQGFAEAFF. The CDR3 nucleotides read TGTGCCAGCAGCGGCCTCCAGGGATTCGCTGAAGCTTTCTTT.

This clonotype was counted only a few times. CDR3 in DNA: TGTGCCAGCAGTCTACAGGGGATGGTCACTGAAGCTTTCTTT. It specifies CASSLQGMVTEAFF. J is TRBJ1-1 and V is TRBV6-5; 7 bases line up with TRBD1. CDR3 length: 14 amino acids. V shed 5 bases and J 4 bases; nucleotides not matched to a gene: 7. The V gene's germline CDR1 is MNHEY and CDR2 SVGAGI.

The rearrangement joins TRBV6-5 to TRBJ2-2; no firm D call. Germline lookup yields CDR1 MNHEY and CDR2 SVGAGI. V was trimmed by 0 bases and J by 3 bases, leaving 8 bases between them. There are 15 residues in the CDR3. CDR3 DNA: TGTGCCAGCAGTTACTCAAACAGACACACCGGGGAGCTGTTTTTT. This codes for CASSYSNRHTGELFF.

This clonotype has a handful of counts. V gene TRBV19 combines with J gene TRBJ1-5, with D uncertain. CDR3 length: 15 amino acids. CDR1 and CDR2 from the germline V gene are LNHDA and SQIVND (reference sequence). The V end was cut by 3 bases, the J end by 3 bases, with 12 bases between. The CDR3 sequence: CASSIAGLVNQPQHF. CDR3 bases: TGTGCCAGTAGTATTGCGGGGTTGGTCAATCAGCCCCAGCATTTT.

The rearrangement joins TRBV28 to TRBJ2-1; no firm D call. Germline CDR1 MDHEN, CDR2 SYDVKM. The CDR3 is made up of 12 amino acids. Trimming stripped 6 bases from V and 2 bases from J, with 5 bases between. The CDR3 loop reads CASSRAYNEQFF. CDR3 nucleotides: TGTGCCAGCAGCCGAGCCTACAATGAGCAGTTCTTC.

The chain combines TRBV20-1 with TRBJ2-3, with 9 bases that match TRBD2. CDR1 is DFQATT, CDR2 SNEGSKA, per germline (reference sequence). The V and J ends lost 4 bases and 12 bases, in that order; junction bases with no gene match: 8. CDR3 length: 12 residues. This CDR3 is CSAIGRREGQYF. The CDR3 nucleotides are TGCAGTGCTATAGGGAGGCGGGAGGGCCAGTATTTT.

The chain carries TRBV6-2 or TRBV6-3 and TRBJ2-1; D is uncertain. The CDR3 covers 15 residues. The V gene lost 6 bases and the J gene lost 5 bases, with 17 bases spanning the gap. Looked up from germline, CDR1 is MNHEY and CDR2 is SVGEGT. The chain's CDR3 is CASSRRVQAHNEQFF. The CDR3 nucleotides are TGTGCCAGCAGCCGGCGCGTCCAAGCCCACAATGAGCAGTTCTTC.

The rearrangement uses TRBV12-3 or TRBV12-4 and TRBJ1-2, with D unclear. This CDR3 has 15 amino acids. V was pared by 3 bases and J by 1 base, with 12 bases between. The DNA for the CDR3 is TGTGCCAGCAGTTTTGGAAGGGCAAGTAACTATGGCTACACCTTC. Translated: CASSFGRASNYGYTF.